The 26 T cell receptor beta chains below come from one sample, sequenced in a study of blood T cell repertoires in COVID-19. TCRdb keeps only in-frame clones here, not all; method: immunoSEQ multiplex PCR. Of tens of thousands of clones in the sample, approximately 80% were seen once. The sequencing input was peripheral blood. These receptors originate from a woman in her sixties or seventies with acute or convalescent COVID-19.

In DNA form, the CDR3 reads TGTGCCAGTAGTATAGGAGTGTCCTCTGGGGCCAACGTCCTGACTTTC. Residues: CASSIGVSSGANVLTF. This chain uses TRBV19 with TRBJ2-6; D not resolved. The V gene lost 1 base and the J gene lost 0 bases, with 7 bases spanning the gap. Germline CDR1 LNHDA, CDR2 SQIVND (reference sequence). This CDR3 has 16 amino acids.

The rearrangement uses TRBV2 and TRBJ2-5; 9 bases align to TRBD2. CDR3 length: 13 residues. V shed 7 bases, J shed 5 bases, and the junction held 5 bases outside the gene matches. Germline V gene lookup returns CDR1 SNHLY and CDR2 FYNNEI. The DNA of the CDR3 is TGTGCCAGCAATAGCGGGAGAGGTGAGACCCAGTACTTC. As protein: CASNSGRGETQYF. The variable domain in full, with the rest retrieved from reference TRBV2 and TRBJ2-5, is EPEVTQTPSHQVTQMGQEVILRCVPISNHLYFYWYRQILGQKVEFLVSFYNNEISEKSEIFDDQFSVERPDGSNFTLKIRSTKLEDSAMYFCASNSGRGETQYFGPGTRLLVL.

The chain recombines TRBV28 with TRBJ1-1; no clear D. Deletions cut 4 bases from V and 1 base from J, with 4 bases between. The germline V gene encodes CDR1 MDHEN and CDR2 SYDVKM. The CDR3 runs to 12 residues. CDR3 amino acids: CASSYGNTEAFF. In DNA form, the CDR3 reads TGTGCCAGCAGTTACGGGAACACTGAAGCTTTCTTT.

CDR3 nucleotide sequence: TGTGCCAGCATGGACAGAAACACCGGGGAGCTGTTTTTT. Protein: CASMDRNTGELFF. The rearrangement links TRBV2 to TRBJ2-2; possibly TRBD1 for D (6 bases). Trimming shortened V by 7 bases and J by 2 bases, and 8 bases separated the two germline ends. CDR3 length equals 13 residues. Germline assignment: CDR1 SNHLY and CDR2 FYNNEI.

The gene calls are TRBV5-8 and TRBJ2-7; possible D gene TRBD1, 6 bases. Deletions cut 0 bases from V and 5 bases from J, with 18 bases between. The germline CDR1 and CDR2 sequences are SGHTS and YDEGEE. The CDR3 length is 16 residues. The CDR3 loop reads CASSLGTGILGDEQYF. DNA of the CDR3: TGTGCCAGCAGCTTGGGAACAGGGATCCTCGGGGACGAGCAGTACTTC.

V is TRBV9 and J is TRBJ1-2, with 8 nucleotides matching TRBD1. CDR1 and CDR2 (germline): SGDLS, YYNGEE. V dropped 2 bases and J dropped 7; count of bases not matched to a gene: 10. This CDR3 is 15 amino acids long. Here the CDR3 DNA reads TGTGCCAGCAGCGTCTCGCCAGGGGGCGACCGTGGCTACACCTTC. This encodes CASSVSPGGDRGYTF. The whole variable domain, filled in from reference TRBV9 and TRBJ1-2, reads DSGVTQTPKHLITATGQRVTLRCSPRSGDLSVYWYQQSLDQGLQFLIQYYNGEERAKGNILERFSAQQFPDLHSELNLSSLELGDSALYFCASSVSPGGDRGYTFGSGTRLTVV.

This sequence joins TRBV6-5 and TRBJ2-3; 10 bases match TRBD2. This CDR3 spans 13 amino acids. V was clipped by 9 bases and J by 6 bases; unmatched bases: 6. Per germline, CDR1 MNHEY and CDR2 SVGAGI. Here the CDR3 DNA reads TGTGCCAGGAGCGGGGGGGCGCGGGATACGCAGTATTTT. Its protein product is CARSGGARDTQYF.

The chain couples TRBV7-3 to TRBJ2-1; 9 nucleotides line up with TRBD2. V trimming: 4 bases; J trimming: 4 bases; junction bases outside the gene matches: 8. This CDR3 comprises 16 residues. Germline assignment: CDR1 SGHTA and CDR2 FQGTGA. The CDR3 sequence: CASSSGSGSLYNEQFF. The DNA for the CDR3 is TGTGCCAGCAGCTCGGGTAGCGGGAGCCTTTACAATGAGCAGTTCTTC.

This chain links TRBV3-1 (or the pseudogene TRBV3-2) with TRBJ2-3; TRBD2 matches at 14 bases. CDR3 size: 18 residues. With 0 bases clipped from V and 4 bases from J, the junction kept 6 bases outside the gene matches. Germline CDR1 is LGHDT and CDR2 is YNNKEL (reference sequence). The CDR3 DNA reads as TGTGCCAGCAGCCAAGACTTAGGACTAGCGGGAGGTTCAGATACGCAGTATTTT. As protein: CASSQDLGLAGGSDTQYF.

This chain uses TRBV21-1 with TRBJ2-7; the table assigns TRBD1, which was not confirmed against the DNA. TRBV21-1 is flagged as a pseudogene. The CDR3 has 16 amino acids. CDR3 in amino acids: CASSTRDRNLTYEQYF. The CDR3 DNA reads as TGTGCCAGCAGTACCCGGGACAGAAATTTAACCTACGAGCAGTACTTC.

The chain recombines TRBV5-4 with TRBJ1-2; the match to TRBD1 covers 8 bases. CDR1 and CDR2 from the germline V gene are SGHNT and YYREEE (reference sequence). The V segment lost 1 base and the J segment 7 bases; nucleotides outside the gene matches: 12. The CDR3 runs 16 residues. The CDR3 region is CASSLQTGQGFGGYTF. In nucleotides, the CDR3 is TGTGCCAGCAGCTTGCAAACCGGACAGGGATTCGGTGGCTACACCTTC.

V and J are TRBV10-3 and TRBJ1-1; 8 bases fit TRBD1. The germline gives CDR1 ENHRY, CDR2 SYGVKD. Trimming took 0 bases from V and 1 from J; bases not matched to a gene: 4. The length of the CDR3 is 16 residues. The CDR3 loop is CAISESAGQENTEAFF. The CDR3 bases are TGTGCCATCAGTGAGTCGGCGGGACAGGAGAACACTGAAGCTTTCTTT.

This sequence joins TRBV7-5 and TRBJ2-1; the table's D call, TRBD1, has no DNA check behind it. TRBV7-5 is an annotated pseudogene. This CDR3 spans 18 amino acids. As DNA, the CDR3 is TGTGCCAGAAGCTTAGGACAGGGAAGGGTGGGCTTCAACAATGAGCAGTTCTTC. Its translation is CARSLGQGRVGFNNEQFF.

V gene TRBV28 combines with J gene TRBJ1-4; D might be TRBD1 (5 bases). CDR3 length: 15 residues. Trimming removed 4 bases at V and 4 bases at J, with 13 bases between. Germline V lookup: CDR1 MDHEN, CDR2 SYDVKM. For the CDR3, the DNA is TGTGCCAGCAGTTCCAATCAGGGACTTAATGAAAAACTGTTTTTT. The encoded protein is CASSSNQGLNEKLFF.

This clone has a handful of counts. This chain connects TRBV5-1 to TRBJ2-7, with a tentative D call TRBD2 (5 bases). The length of the CDR3 is 12 residues. In germline, CDR1 is SGHRS, CDR2 YFSETQ. V was cut by 0 bases and J by 6 bases, with 7 bases left in between. The CDR3 sequence is CASSLGLREQYF. The CDR3 DNA follows: TGCGCCAGCAGCTTGGGACTACGCGAGCAGTACTTC.

This chain uses TRBV30 with TRBJ2-5, with 13 bases lining up with TRBD2. Losses at the gene ends were 4 bases for V and 2 bases for J; bases not matched to a gene: 4. The CDR3 is 15 amino acids. Per germline, CDR1 GTSNPN and CDR2 SVGIG (reference sequence). The CDR3 is CAWTGLAGTQETQYF. In DNA form, the CDR3 reads TGTGCCTGGACGGGACTAGCGGGAACACAAGAGACCCAGTACTTC.

Here the CDR3 DNA reads TGTGCCAGCAGCCAAGATTGGACAGCTGAAGCTTTCTTT. Protein: CASSQDWTAEAFF. V usage is TRBV4-2 and J usage is TRBJ1-1, with a weak D call TRBD1 (6 bases). This CDR3 contains 13 residues. The germline V and J ends were trimmed by 0 bases and 6 bases, with 8 bases remaining between them. CDR1 and CDR2 from the germline V gene are LGHNA and YNFKEQ.

The rearrangement links TRBV5-5 to TRBJ2-1; D may be TRBD2 (5 bases). The CDR3 runs 15 residues. Between the trimmed V and J ends, which lost 5 bases and 2 bases, there was a span of 14 bases. CDR1 and CDR2 (germline): SGHKS, YYEKEE (reference sequence). The CDR3 region has the DNA TGTGCCAGCAGGCAGGACTCAAAACCCTACAATGAGCAGTTCTTC. Translation gives CASRQDSKPYNEQFF.

Comment on this clone: Within the sample, other DNA sequences also encode this same CDR3. V is TRBV3-1 (or the pseudogene TRBV3-2) and J is TRBJ1-1, with TRBD1 matching over 7 bases. Trimming took 4 bases from V and 4 from J; bases not matched to a gene: 3. CDR1 and CDR2 (germline): LGHDT, YNNKEL (reference sequence). CDR3 length: 13 residues. CDR3 nucleotide sequence: TGTGCCAGCAGCCGACAGGGCGGCACTGAAGCTTTCTTT. This translates into CASSRQGGTEAFF.

The chain uses TRBV5-4 and TRBJ2-7; possibly TRBD1 for D (5 bases). V shed 0 bases and J shed 2 bases, with 15 bases lying between them. Germline CDR1 and CDR2: SGHNT and YYREEE (reference sequence). The CDR3 length is 16 residues. The CDR3 is CASSLGAGAVAYEQYF. CDR3 DNA sequence: TGTGCCAGCAGCTTGGGGGCTGGGGCGGTAGCCTACGAGCAGTACTTC.

This clone was observed a few times. V is TRBV4-2 and J is TRBJ2-7; 9 bases are a match to TRBD1. Germline CDR1 LGHNA, CDR2 YNFKEQ. V lost 4 bases to trimming and J lost 0 bases; unmatched junction nucleotides: 4. CDR3 length: 15 amino acids. Here the CDR3 DNA reads TGTGCCAGCAGCCCGGGACAGGGAGTCTCCTACGAGCAGTACTTC. Its protein product is CASSPGQGVSYEQYF.

The chain has TRBV2 and TRBJ1-2; 7 bases agree with TRBD1. The CDR3 runs 14 residues. The germline V gene encodes CDR1 SNHLY and CDR2 FYNNEI. Trimming cost V 4 bases and J 3 bases; bases outside gene matches: 5. CDR3 loop: CASSGQGRYYGYTF. CDR3 DNA: TGTGCCAGCAGTGGACAGGGACGGTACTATGGCTACACCTTC. Together with reference TRBV2 and TRBJ1-2, the CDR3 gives the full variable domain: EPEVTQTPSHQVTQMGQEVILRCVPISNHLYFYWYRQILGQKVEFLVSFYNNEISEKSEIFDDQFSVERPDGSNFTLKIRSTKLEDSAMYFCASSGQGRYYGYTFGSGTRLTVV.

The chain couples TRBV18 to TRBJ1-2, with TRBD1 as a possible D gene (5 bases). This CDR3 is built from 14 residues. Looked up from germline, CDR1 is KGHSH and CDR2 is LQKENI. Trimming stripped 3 bases from V and 0 bases from J, with 8 bases between. CDR3 residues: CASSPQGANYGYTF. CDR3 bases: TGTGCCAGCTCACCTCAGGGTGCTAACTATGGCTACACCTTC.

The V and J genes are TRBV30 and TRBJ2-2, with TRBD2 matching over 8 bases. V was pared by 5 bases and J by 5 bases, with 1 base of the junction left unmatched. CDR1 and CDR2 from the germline V gene are GTSNPN and SVGIG (reference sequence). The CDR3 length is 12 residues. This CDR3 reads CAWAGGTGELFF. DNA of the CDR3: TGTGCCTGGGCGGGGGGAACCGGGGAGCTGTTTTTT.

The V and J genes are TRBV30 and TRBJ2-7; the match to TRBD2 covers 10 bases. Germline-derived CDR1 and CDR2 are GTSNPN and SVGIG (reference sequence). The V gene end was trimmed by 5 bases and the J gene end by 12 bases; junction bases not matched to a gene: 7. The CDR3 loop spans 11 amino acids. The CDR3, as DNA: TGTGCCTGGGGATCCAGCGGGGGGGCGTACTTC. It specifies CAWGSSGGAYF.

The J gene is TRBJ2-3, the V gene TRBV4-1; D uncertain. V lost 1 base and J 6 bases, leaving 14 bases between the germline ends. Germline V gives CDR1 MGHRA, CDR2 YSYEKL. This CDR3 has 15 amino acids. Written as DNA, the CDR3 is TGCGCCAGCAGCCAAGGAGTCGCCCGAGTGGATACGCAGTATTTT. It codes for CASSQGVARVDTQYF.